This T cell receptor beta chain emerged from a study of T cell responses to AZD1222 COVID-19 vaccine. Study results and limitations: Among spike-specific TCRs, nearly half reportedly target unmutated variant regions. The span of vaccine-associated CD4 TCRs extended across spike, with dominance at 160-218 and 743-854.

For this clone: Its antigen is not known.

CDR3 length: 13 amino acids. CDR1 SGHRS and CDR2 YFSETQ come from the germline V gene. The ends were cut back, 0 bases at V and 12 bases at J, with 15 bases in the middle. Libraries were prepared by immunoSEQ multiplex PCR; TCRdb keeps only in-frame clonotypes and omits some of them. There are 150,000 to 200,000 clones in the sample; roughly 93% occur only once, and 7.5% to 10% lies in the top ten. V gene TRBV5-1 combines with J gene TRBJ1-1, with D tentatively TRBD1 (6 bases). This receptor was taken from an adult in good health. Here the sequenced sample was peripheral blood, taken on day 0 of AZD1222 vaccination. CDR3 amino acids: CASSLAGGPGSFF. The CDR3 region has the DNA TGCGCCAGCAGCTTGGCCGGGGGGCCCGGTTCTTTCTTT.